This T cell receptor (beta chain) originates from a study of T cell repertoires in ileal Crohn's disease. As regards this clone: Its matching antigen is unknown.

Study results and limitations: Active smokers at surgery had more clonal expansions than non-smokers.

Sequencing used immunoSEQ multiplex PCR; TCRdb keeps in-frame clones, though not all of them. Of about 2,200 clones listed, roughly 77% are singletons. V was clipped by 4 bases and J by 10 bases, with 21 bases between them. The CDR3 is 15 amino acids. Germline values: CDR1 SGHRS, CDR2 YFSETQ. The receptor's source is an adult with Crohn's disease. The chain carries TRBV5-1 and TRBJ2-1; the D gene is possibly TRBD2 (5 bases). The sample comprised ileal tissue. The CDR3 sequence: CASSLDYPPRSEQFF. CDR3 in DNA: TGCGCCAGCAGCCTCGACTATCCGCCCCGGTCCGAGCAGTTCTTC. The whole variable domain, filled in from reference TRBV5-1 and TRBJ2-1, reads KAGVTQTPRYLIKTRGQQVTLSCSPISGHRSVSWYQQTPGQGLQFLFEYFSETQRNKGNFPGRFSGRQFSNSRSEMNVSTLELGDSALYLCASSLDYPPRSEQFFGPGTRLTVL.